These 7 T cell receptor beta chains were sequenced from one sample in a study of response to subunit inactivated influenza vaccine. MiXCR, run by TCRdb on the RT-PCR reads, gives a single entry per CDR3 protein. The sample contains about 800,000 distinct CDR3 sequences, 21% of which appear only once. The source material was PBMCs from blood, sampled 5 to 6 days after vaccination. The receptors shown here come from a man in his fifties or sixties who received an inactivated influenza vaccine.

This chain connects TRBV20-1 to TRBJ1-1; D not certain. Germline CDR1 DFQATT, CDR2 SNEGSKA (reference sequence). CDR3 length equals 12 residues. The V and J ends lost 1 base and 7 bases respectively, with 10 bases between them. The CDR3 sequence is CSARGAQFEAFF. For the CDR3, the DNA is TGCAGTGCTAGAGGGGCTCAGTTTGAAGCTTTCTTT.

The chain carries TRBV6-2 or TRBV6-3 and TRBJ2-5, with 7 bases fitting TRBD1. The V and J ends lost 5 bases and 5 bases, in that order; junction bases with no gene match: 8. The CDR3 covers 14 residues. CDR1 and CDR2 from the germline V gene are MNHEY and SVGEGT. CDR3 sequence reads: CASSVTGFGETQYF. CDR3 bases: TGTGCCAGCAGTGTGACAGGGTTCGGTGAGACCCAGTACTTC.

The chain recombines TRBV28 with TRBJ1-6, with unresolved D. With 2 bases removed from V and 9 bases from J, the gap between germline ends came to 5 bases. From germline, CDR1 is MDHEN and CDR2 SYDVKM. The CDR3 totals 12 residues. The CDR3 sequence: CASSLVGSPLHF. The CDR3 nucleotides read TGTGCCAGCAGTTTAGTCGGTTCACCCCTCCACTTT. The whole variable domain, remainder taken from reference TRBV28 and TRBJ1-6, is DVKVTQSSRYLVKRTGEKVFLECVQDMDHENMFWYRQDPGLGLRLIYFSYDVKMKEKGDIPEGYSVSREKKERFSLILESASTNQTSMYLCASSLVGSPLHFGNGTRLTVT.

The count of this clonotype is one. CDR3 sequence (DNA): TGTGCCAGCAGCTTGGTTTTCCACGCCAGCTCTGGGGCCAACGTCCTGACTTTC. This encodes CASSLVFHASSGANVLTF. This chain links TRBV5-5 with TRBJ2-6; D gene ambiguous. Germline loops: CDR1 SGHKS, CDR2 YYEKEE (reference sequence). V was shortened by 0 bases and J by 0 bases, with 13 bases between the two germline ends. The CDR3 runs 18 residues.

This clonotype showed up just a few times. V gene TRBV6-1 combines with J gene TRBJ2-1; no definite D call. Germline loops: CDR1 MNHNS, CDR2 SASEGT. The ends were cut back, 6 bases at V and 0 bases at J, with 12 bases in the middle. This CDR3 region has 15 residues. CDR3 region: CASSPGFRSYNEQFF. The CDR3 coding sequence is TGTGCCAGCAGCCCCGGGTTTCGCTCCTACAATGAGCAGTTCTTC.

The chain is built from TRBV15 and TRBJ2-5; tentatively, D is TRBD2 (5 bases). The CDR3 length is 16 residues. Germline values: CDR1 LNHNV, CDR2 YYDKDF (reference sequence). The germline V and J ends were trimmed by 8 bases and 2 bases, with 21 bases remaining between them. CDR3 nucleotide sequence: TGTGCCACCGGATCGGGCAAAACTACGGGGCAAGAGACCCAGTACTTC. Protein: CATGSGKTTGQETQYF.

This chain connects TRBV20-1 to TRBJ2-7; possible D gene TRBD2, 7 bases. Germline lookup yields CDR1 DFQATT and CDR2 SNEGSKA (reference sequence). The germline V and J ends were trimmed by 0 bases and 5 bases, with 17 bases remaining between them. The CDR3 covers 15 residues. The CDR3 DNA reads as TGCAGTGCTAGAGACACGGGGGGCGGTTACAACGAGCAGTACTTC. Encoded protein: CSARDTGGGYNEQYF.